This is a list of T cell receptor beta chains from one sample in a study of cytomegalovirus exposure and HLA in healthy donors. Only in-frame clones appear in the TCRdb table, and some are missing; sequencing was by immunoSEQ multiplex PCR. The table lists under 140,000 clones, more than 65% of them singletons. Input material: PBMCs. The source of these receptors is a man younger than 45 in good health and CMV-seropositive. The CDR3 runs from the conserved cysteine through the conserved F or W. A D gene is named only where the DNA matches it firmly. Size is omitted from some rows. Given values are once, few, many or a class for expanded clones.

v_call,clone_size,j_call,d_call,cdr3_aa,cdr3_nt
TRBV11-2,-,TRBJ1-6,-,CASSFQGNSPLHF,TGTGCCAGCAGCTTCCAGGGAAACTCACCCCTCCACTTT
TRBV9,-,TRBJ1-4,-,CASSVEGILGEKLFF,TGTGCCAGCAGCGTAGAGGGGATATTGGGGGAAAAACTGTTTTTT
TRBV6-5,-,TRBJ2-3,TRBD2,CASRPGTSDRRPQYF,TGTGCCAGCAGACCCGGGACTAGCGACCGGAGGCCGCAGTATTTT
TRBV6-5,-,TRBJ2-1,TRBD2,CASSAAGIGNEQFF,TGTGCCAGCAGTGCAGCGGGGATAGGGAATGAGCAGTTCTTC
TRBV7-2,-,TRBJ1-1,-,CASSPSGGNTEAFF,TGTGCCAGCAGCCCTAGCGGGGGCAACACTGAAGCTTTCTTT
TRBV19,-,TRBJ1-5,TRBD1,CASSTTPGQRNQPQHF,TGTGCCAGTAGTACTACCCCGGGACAGAGGAATCAGCCCCAGCATTTT
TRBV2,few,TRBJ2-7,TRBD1,CASTLQTGPYEQYF,TGTGCCAGCACTCTCCAGACAGGGCCCTACGAGCAGTACTTC
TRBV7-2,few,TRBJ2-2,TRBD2,CASRRDTGGPGELFF,TGTGCCAGCAGGCGGGATACGGGGGGGCCTGGGGAGCTGTTTTTT
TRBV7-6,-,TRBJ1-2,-,CASSLAPFPSGGYTF,TGTGCCAGCAGCTTAGCGCCGTTCCCGTCAGGTGGCTACACCTTC
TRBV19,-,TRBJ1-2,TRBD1,CASTPGQSNLGAF,TGTGCCAGTACTCCGGGACAGTCGAACTTGGGTGCCTTC
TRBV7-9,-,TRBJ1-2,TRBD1,CASSLGTGGYGYTF,TGTGCCAGCAGCTTAGGGACAGGGGGCTATGGCTACACCTTC
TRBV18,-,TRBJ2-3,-,CASSPGSTTDTQYF,TGTGCCAGCTCACCGGGCTCTACGACAGATACGCAGTATTTT
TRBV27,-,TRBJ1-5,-,CASSFRGNQPQHF,TGTGCCAGCAGTTTTCGGGGCAATCAGCCCCAGCATTTT
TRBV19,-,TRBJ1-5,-,CASSFPGQSRQPQHF,TGTGCCAGTAGTTTCCCCGGACAGTCGCGGCAGCCCCAGCATTTT
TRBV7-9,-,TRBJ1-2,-,CASSLGAGGYGYTF,TGTGCCAGCAGCTTAGGGGCAGGTGGCTATGGCTACACCTTC
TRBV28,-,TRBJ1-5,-,CASSPDPGQPQHF,TGTGCCAGCAGTCCGGACCCGGGGCAGCCCCAGCATTTT
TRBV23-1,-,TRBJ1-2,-,CASSHKGEWQLSSYGYTF,TGCGCCAGCAGTCATAAGGGGGAATGGCAGCTCAGTTCTTATGGCTACACCTTC
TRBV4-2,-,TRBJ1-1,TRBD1,CASSHASGQAGTEAFF,TGTGCCAGCAGCCACGCTTCCGGACAGGCTGGGACTGAAGCTTTCTTT
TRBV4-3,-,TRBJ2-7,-,CASSRAMTVEGVGEQYF,TGCGCCAGCAGCCGCGCCATGACGGTCGAGGGAGTCGGTGAGCAGTACTTC
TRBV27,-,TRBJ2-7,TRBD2,CASALEGLAGATTYEQYF,TGTGCCAGCGCCCTAGAAGGGCTAGCGGGGGCCACAACCTACGAGCAGTACTTC
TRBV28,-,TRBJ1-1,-,CASTQGGNTEAFF,TGTGCCAGCACACAGGGTGGGAACACTGAAGCTTTCTTT
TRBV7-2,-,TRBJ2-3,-,CASSQQPFTDTQYF,TGTGCCAGCAGCCAACAGCCGTTCACAGATACGCAGTATTTT
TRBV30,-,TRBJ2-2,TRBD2,CAWRSGTSGGVTGELFF,TGTGCCTGGAGATCCGGGACTAGCGGGGGGGTCACCGGGGAGCTGTTTTTT
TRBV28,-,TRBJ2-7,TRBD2,CASSLGAGGPTYEQYF,TGTGCCAGCAGTTTAGGGGCGGGGGGGCCGACCTACGAGCAGTACTTC
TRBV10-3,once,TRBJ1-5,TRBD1,CAISRQGAANQPQHF,TGTGCCATCAGCCGACAGGGGGCGGCGAATCAGCCCCAGCATTTT
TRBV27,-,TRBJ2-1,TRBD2,CASSSALLADEQFF,TGTGCCAGCAGTTCCGCCTTACTAGCGGACGAGCAGTTCTTC
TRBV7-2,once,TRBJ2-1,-,CASSLWGEPYNEQFF,TGTGCCAGCAGCTTATGGGGCGAGCCGTACAATGAGCAGTTCTTC
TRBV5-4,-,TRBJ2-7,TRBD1,CASSWGQDYEQYF,TGTGCCAGCAGTTGGGGACAGGACTACGAGCAGTACTTC
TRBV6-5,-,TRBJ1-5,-,CASSYGRSSNQPQHF,TGTGCCAGCAGTTATGGCAGAAGTAGCAATCAGCCCCAGCATTTT
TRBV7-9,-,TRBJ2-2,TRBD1,CASSLITRPGGNTGELFF,TGTGCCAGCAGCTTAATAACCCGGCCAGGGGGTAATACCGGGGAGCTGTTTTTT
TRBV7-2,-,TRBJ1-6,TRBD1,CASSFRDRFNSPLHF,TGTGCCAGCAGCTTCCGGGACAGGTTTAATTCACCCCTCCACTTT
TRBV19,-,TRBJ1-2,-,CASSIDLSGINYGYTF,TGTGCCAGTAGTATAGATCTGTCAGGGATAAACTATGGCTACACCTTC
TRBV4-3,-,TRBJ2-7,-,CASSQGTTTTYEQYF,TGCGCCAGCAGCCAAGGGACTACCACTACCTACGAGCAGTACTTC
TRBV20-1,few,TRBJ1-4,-,CSARSPEKLFF,TGCAGTGCCAGATCCCCCGAGAAACTGTTTTTT
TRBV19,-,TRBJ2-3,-,CASRGHRTSTDTQYF,TGTGCCAGTAGGGGACACCGGACAAGCACAGATACGCAGTATTTT
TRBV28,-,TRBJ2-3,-,CASSLTGRDTQYF,TGTGCCAGCAGTCTAACAGGGAGAGATACGCAGTATTTT
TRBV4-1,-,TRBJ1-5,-,CASSQVLRGGQPQHF,TGCGCCAGCAGCCAAGTTCTAAGGGGCGGTCAGCCCCAGCATTTT
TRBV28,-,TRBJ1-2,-,CASSSRLDTANYGYTF,TGTGCCAGCAGTTCCCGATTGGACACAGCTAACTATGGCTACACCTTC
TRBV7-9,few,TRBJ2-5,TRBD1,CASSLRGPGEETQYF,TGTGCCAGCAGCCTAAGGGGGCCCGGGGAAGAGACCCAGTACTTC
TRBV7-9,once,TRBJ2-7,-,CASSASGVYEQYF,TGTGCCAGCAGCGCGTCAGGGGTTTACGAGCAGTACTTC
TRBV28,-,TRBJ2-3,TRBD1,CASSLTGTGTDTQYF,TGTGCCAGCAGTTTGACCGGGACAGGCACAGATACGCAGTATTTT
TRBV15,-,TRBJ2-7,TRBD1,CATSRDIGQGVAYEQYF,TGTGCCACCAGCAGAGATATTGGACAGGGGGTAGCGTACGAGCAGTACTTC
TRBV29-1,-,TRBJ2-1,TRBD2,CSVPRLGGLAWGNEQFF,TGCAGCGTTCCCCGGTTGGGCGGACTAGCGTGGGGCAATGAGCAGTTCTTC
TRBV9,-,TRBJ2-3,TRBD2,CASSPAAGATDTQYF,TGTGCCAGCAGCCCCGCAGCGGGGGCGACAGATACGCAGTATTTT
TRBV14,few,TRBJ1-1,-,CASSLGGTGTEAFF,TGTGCCAGCAGCCTCGGGGGAACCGGCACTGAAGCTTTCTTT
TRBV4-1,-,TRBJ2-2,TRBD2,CASSQEGGKRLAGGSNTGELFF,TGCGCCAGCAGCCAAGAGGGGGGAAAAAGGCTAGCGGGGGGCTCGAACACCGGGGAGCTGTTTTTT
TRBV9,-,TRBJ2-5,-,CASSVPLSGGQETQYF,TGTGCCAGCAGCGTACCACTTTCTGGGGGCCAGGAGACCCAGTACTTC
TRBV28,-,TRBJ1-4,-,CASSQGKAGFNEKLFF,TGTGCCAGCAGCCAGGGGAAGGCGGGCTTTAATGAAAAACTGTTTTTT
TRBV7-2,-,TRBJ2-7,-,CASSRAGGQYEQYF,TGTGCCAGCAGCAGAGCTGGGGGCCAGTACGAGCAGTACTTC
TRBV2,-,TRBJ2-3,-,CASRPDYYTDTQYF,TGTGCCAGCAGGCCCGACTACTACACAGATACGCAGTATTTT